This T cell receptor beta chain was profiled in a study of blood T cell repertoires in COVID-19. In the study overall: PBMCs, B-cell-depleted T cells, or T cells were the source of the cDNA or gDNA that made up the material.

The CDR3 is made up of 18 amino acids. Per the germline V gene, CDR1 is SNHLY and CDR2 is FYNNEI. The trim removed 4 bases at V and 2 bases at J, leaving 15 bases unmatched. As originally analysed: Nucleated cell number was recorded as an estimate derived from reference gene primer amplification. Data came from immunoSEQ multiplex PCR; TCRdb stores just in-frame clones and leaves some out. That table is the source of V, J and clone size, and D and trimming were worked out from the DNA. There are approximately 100,000 clones in the sample; roughly 81% occur only once, and 2.1% lies in the top ten. There are many counts of this clone.

The receptor was derived from a human donor in a cohort sampled during active COVID-19. The chain uses TRBV2 and TRBJ2-3; TRBD2 matches 7 bases. Sequenced sample: peripheral blood. The CDR3 is CASSVMNSGFLHTDTQYF. In nucleotides, the CDR3 is TGTGCCAGCAGTGTTATGAATAGCGGGTTCCTACACACAGATACGCAGTATTTT.